The clone carrying this T cell receptor (beta chain) was picked up a small number of times. Antigen: not known. This specimen comes from a study of T-cell memory formation after mild COVID-19. General study results and limits: Some responding clones appeared in pre-infection memory, suggesting cross-reactive memory joined.

In germline, CDR1 is SGHRS, CDR2 YFSETQ. The CDR3 runs 12 residues. Trimming removed 4 bases at V and 0 bases at J, with 5 bases between. TCRdb redid the calling of the 5' RACE reads with MiXCR, one entry per CDR3 protein. Found here are about 130,000 distinct CDR3 sequences, roughly 15% of them singletons; the top ten hold approximately 15%. Input material: PBMCs or a T cell subset sorted from them (not recorded which). This TCR came from an adult woman who had mild COVID-19 (a few samples of this study predate the infection). Cell type and time point are not known. The rearrangement joins TRBV5-1 to TRBJ2-7; D is undetermined. The CDR3 sequence: CASSMSSYEQYF. CDR3 DNA: TGCGCCAGCAGCATGAGCTCCTACGAGCAGTACTTC.